One and the same sample provided the 24 T cell receptor beta chains below, sequenced in a study of CD8 T cells in Susac syndrome (dated by TCRdb to the late 2010s). The library was prepared using the immunoSEQ multiplex PCR assay. RNA was extracted using the RNeasy kit, and roughly 0.5 to 1 microgram was reverse transcribed with random hexamers. TCRdb reprocessing: public reads trimmed at Q25 with fastp, clones called with MiXCR, in-frame beta chains kept. Each entry merges the rows of one CDR3 protein and shows their most common DNA and genes. The sample table records roughly 150,000 distinct CDR3 sequences; approximately 94% of these occur just once. The top ten clonotypes cover 0.2% to 0.25% of the sample. The sample was CD8+ T cells from PBMCs. The receptors here all came from a human donor with multiple sclerosis.

The CDR3 bases are TGCAGCGTTGCAGGCAGCCCTGGAAACACCATATATTTT. This codes for CSVAGSPGNTIYF. This rearrangement joins TRBV29-1 to TRBJ1-3; no definite D call. The CDR3 has 13 amino acids. CDR1 and CDR2 (germline): SQVTM, ANQGSEA. V gave up 4 bases and J gave up 2 bases, with 9 bases separating them.

The J gene is TRBJ2-7, the V gene TRBV29-1; 13 nucleotides match TRBD2. Germline-derived CDR1 and CDR2 are SQVTM and ANQGSEA. CDR3 length: 17 residues. The V segment lost 6 bases and the J segment 1 base; nucleotides outside the gene matches: 12. The CDR3 sequence is CSVASRTSGGSSYEQYF. In DNA, the CDR3 is TGCAGCGTCGCCTCTAGGACTAGCGGGGGATCTTCCTACGAGCAGTACTTC.

This chain connects TRBV27 to TRBJ1-2, with 8 bases aligning to TRBD1. Germline V gives CDR1 MNHEY, CDR2 SMNVEV (reference sequence). Germline trimming cut 6 bases from V and 3 bases from J; bases unmatched to any gene: 9. The CDR3 extends over 15 amino acids. CDR3 DNA sequence: TGTGCCAGCAGCTTGACTAGGACAGGGCACTATGGCTACACCTTC. This codes for CASSLTRTGHYGYTF.

V usage is TRBV18 and J usage is TRBJ1-1; D is unresolved. Trimming left V 6 bases short and J 4 bases short, with 9 bases between. Germline V CDR1 and CDR2: KGHSH, LQKENI. This CDR3 is built from 12 residues. The DNA for the CDR3 is TGTGCCAGCTCTGGGCAGAGCACTGAAGCTTTCTTT. Translated: CASSGQSTEAFF.

This chain links TRBV29-1 with TRBJ2-7, with unresolved D. Germline loops: CDR1 SQVTM, CDR2 ANQGSEA. The V end lost 6 bases, the J end lost 2 bases, and 5 bases lay between the germline ends. The length of the CDR3 is 10 residues. The CDR3 bases are TGCAGCGTCGTTACCTACGAGCAGTACTTC. This encodes CSVVTYEQYF.

The rearrangement joins TRBV6-1 to TRBJ2-3; no clear D. CDR1 is MNHNS, CDR2 SASEGT, per germline. Trimming took off 6 bases at V and 0 bases at J, with 13 bases between the two ends. The length of the CDR3 is 15 residues. For the CDR3, the DNA is TGTGCCAGCAGCCGACGGCAAAGTAGCACAGATACGCAGTATTTT. It codes for CASSRRQSSTDTQYF.

CDR3: CASSTRDITYEQYF. In nucleotides, the CDR3 is TGTGCCAGCAGCACCCGGGACATTACCTACGAGCAGTACTTC. V gene TRBV13 combines with J gene TRBJ2-7; a possible D gene is TRBD1 (6 bases). In germline, CDR1 is PRHDT, CDR2 FYEKMQ (reference sequence). V lost 5 bases and J lost 2, with 13 bases in between. The CDR3 is 14 amino acids.

The rearrangement joins TRBV15 to TRBJ1-5; D gene uncertain. Trimming left V 3 bases short and J 5 bases short, with 11 bases between. Germline loops: CDR1 LNHNV, CDR2 YYDKDF (reference sequence). The CDR3 runs to 14 residues. This CDR3 is CATSSGATHQPQHF. In DNA, the CDR3 is TGTGCCACCAGCAGCGGAGCTACCCATCAGCCCCAGCATTTT.

V is TRBV9 and J is TRBJ1-2, with D possibly TRBD1 on 6 matching bases. Germline V lookup: CDR1 SGDLS, CDR2 YYNGEE. V was clipped by 2 bases and J by 3 bases, with 20 bases between them. The CDR3 sequence is 17 residues long. The CDR3 reads CASSVETGKFPDYGYTF. For the CDR3, the DNA is TGTGCCAGCAGCGTTGAGACAGGCAAATTCCCCGACTATGGCTACACCTTC.

The chain uses TRBV7-9 and TRBJ2-7; D gene ambiguous. Germline V gene lookup returns CDR1 SEHNR and CDR2 FQNEAQ (reference sequence). V lost 5 bases and J 3 bases, leaving 14 bases between the germline ends. The CDR3 contains 14 residues. Here the CDR3 reads CASSPPHPNYEQYF. In DNA form, the CDR3 reads TGTGCCAGCAGCCCACCTCATCCTAACTACGAGCAGTACTTC.

The J gene is TRBJ1-2, the V gene TRBV30; no clear D. V was cut by 3 bases and J by 4 bases, with 15 bases left in between. There are 14 residues in the CDR3. CDR1 and CDR2 (germline): GTSNPN, SVGIG (reference sequence). In DNA form, the CDR3 reads TGTGCCTGGAGGATACTAGAGCAGAGCTATGGCTACACCTTC. Its translation: CAWRILEQSYGYTF.

The CDR3 sequence is CATSDWGGGGYTF. CDR3 DNA: TGTGCCACCAGTGATTGGGGTGGCGGTGGCTACACCTTC. The chain carries TRBV24-1 and TRBJ1-2; D unclear. Germline CDR1 KGHDR, CDR2 SFDVKD. V lost 2 bases and J 7 bases, leaving 10 bases between the germline ends. The CDR3 length is 13 residues.

V and J are TRBV30 and TRBJ2-3; D perhaps matches TRBD1 (6 bases). V lost 2 bases and J 3 bases, leaving 12 bases between the germline ends. The CDR3 contains 14 residues. CDR1 GTSNPN and CDR2 SVGIG come from the germline V gene (reference sequence). The CDR3 loop reads CAWSWQGSTDTQYF. For the CDR3, the DNA is TGTGCCTGGAGTTGGCAGGGGAGTACAGATACGCAGTATTTT. Supplemented by reference TRBV30 and TRBJ2-3, the full variable domain reads SQTIHQWPATLVQPVGSPLSLECTVEGTSNPNLYWYRQAAGRGLQLLFYSVGIGQISSEVPQNLSASRPQDRQFILSSKKLLLSDSGFYLCAWSWQGSTDTQYFGPGTRLTVL.

The chain carries TRBV5-1 and TRBJ2-7; 9 bases are a match to TRBD2. Germline V gene data show CDR1 as SGHRS and CDR2 as YFSETQ. With V trimmed by 4 bases and J by 4 bases, 9 bases remained unmatched. The CDR3 runs to 15 residues. This CDR3 reads CASSPRSSGAYEQYF. For the CDR3, the DNA is TGCGCCAGCAGCCCAAGGTCTAGCGGGGCTTACGAGCAGTACTTC.

The V and J genes are TRBV5-4 and TRBJ1-5; 9 bases are a match to TRBD1. Germline V gene lookup returns CDR1 SGHNT and CDR2 YYREEE (reference sequence). This CDR3 is built from 15 residues. The junction had 3 bases not matched to a gene; V was cut back by 4 bases and J by 1 base. CDR3: CASSKGQGSNQPQHF. The CDR3, as DNA: TGTGCCAGCAGCAAGGGACAGGGAAGCAATCAGCCCCAGCATTTT.

The V call is TRBV20-1, the J call TRBJ2-1, with TRBD2 matching over 9 bases. After removal of 5 bases from V and 2 bases from J, the junction contained 4 bases not matched to a gene. Germline loops: CDR1 DFQATT, CDR2 SNEGSKA (reference sequence). This CDR3 spans 14 amino acids. CDR3 sequence (DNA): TGCAGTGCTCCGGGACTAGCAGCCTACAATGAGCAGTTCTTC. This translates into CSAPGLAAYNEQFF.

This clonotype was seen once. This rearrangement joins TRBV7-9 to TRBJ1-1, with 8 bases fitting TRBD1. The CDR3 contains 15 residues. From germline, CDR1 is SEHNR and CDR2 FQNEAQ (reference sequence). The V and J ends lost 8 bases and 3 bases, in that order; junction bases with no gene match: 11. CDR3 coding DNA: TGTGCCAGCCGCCGGACAGGGACGAAGGACACTGAAGCTTTCTTT. It codes for CASRRTGTKDTEAFF.

J is TRBJ2-7 and V is TRBV27; 7 nucleotides match TRBD1. V trimming: 3 bases; J trimming: 4 bases; junction bases outside the gene matches: 9. The CDR3 has 15 residues. CDR1 is MNHEY and CDR2 is SMNVEV in the germline V gene (reference sequence). For the CDR3, the DNA is TGTGCCAGCAGTTTCTCGGACAGGTTTGGGTACGAGCAGTACTTC. It codes for CASSFSDRFGYEQYF.

The V call is TRBV5-1, the J call TRBJ2-4; 8 nucleotides match TRBD1. CDR3 length: 18 residues. After removal of 5 bases from V and 0 bases from J, the junction contained 13 bases not matched to a gene. Germline CDR1 reads SGHRS; CDR2 reads YFSETQ. This CDR3 is CASRGQEGIGSAKNIQYF. The CDR3, as DNA: TGCGCCAGCAGGGGACAGGAAGGTATCGGGTCAGCCAAAAACATTCAGTACTTC.

This clonotype was found once. This rearrangement joins TRBV25-1 to TRBJ1-1, with no clear D. CDR3 length: 13 amino acids. Trimming left V 0 bases short and J 7 bases short, with 9 bases between. Germline values: CDR1 MGHDK, CDR2 SYGVNS. CDR3 sequence reads: CASSEYGGFEAFF. Written as DNA, the CDR3 is TGTGCCAGCAGTGAATATGGCGGGTTTGAAGCTTTCTTT.

This sequence joins TRBV6-2 or TRBV6-3 and TRBJ1-2, with 9 bases aligning to TRBD1. J lost 8 bases, V lost 6 bases, and 7 bases had no gene match. This CDR3 comprises 13 residues. Germline CDR1 is MNHEY and CDR2 is SVGEGT. In DNA form, the CDR3 reads TGTGCCAGCAGCCCCGGGACAGGGACCGGCTACACCTTC. Translated, it gives CASSPGTGTGYTF.

The chain links TRBV14 to TRBJ2-5, with TRBD1 matching 7 bases. The CDR3 loop spans 15 amino acids. The ends lost 5 bases at V and 1 base at J; junction bases unmatched: 7. From germline, CDR1 is SGHDN and CDR2 FVKESK. CDR3 in DNA: TGTGCCAGCAGCGATAGACAGGGTTTCCAAGAGACCCAGTACTTC. Amino acids: CASSDRQGFQETQYF.

The rearrangement joins TRBV13 to TRBJ2-7, with a tentative D call TRBD2 (5 bases). V was clipped by 3 bases and J by 1 base, with 10 bases between them. Per germline, CDR1 PRHDT and CDR2 FYEKMQ (reference sequence). CDR3 size: 14 residues. CDR3 loop: CASSLTGNSYEQYF. The CDR3 region has the DNA TGTGCCAGCAGCTTGACGGGGAATTCCTACGAGCAGTACTTC.

Only a few counts were recorded for this clonotype. The chain combines TRBV6-5 with TRBJ1-5; D is perhaps TRBD1 (5 bases). There are 14 residues in the CDR3. Germline V gene sequence: CDR1 MNHEY, CDR2 SVGAGI. Trimming stripped 0 bases from V and 2 bases from J, with 5 bases between. The DNA for the CDR3 is TGTGCCAGCAGTTACTCGGGGGGCAATCAGCCCCAGCATTTT. Its translation is CASSYSGGNQPQHF.